This T cell receptor beta chain derives from a study of OX40 agonist ivuxolimab in advanced cancers. Overall study: Prior checkpoint blockade (anti-PD-1, anti-PD-L1 or anti-CTLA-4) was permitted; over 30% had it.

CDR1 is SNHLY, CDR2 FYNNEI, per germline. With V trimmed by 7 bases and J by 7 bases, 10 bases remained unmatched. The CDR3 totals 15 residues. TCRdb's table, derived via immunoSEQ multiplex PCR, lists solely in-frame clones and lacks some. The data show some 75,000 clones, approximately 91% seen once. The chain is built from TRBV2 and TRBJ1-6; 7 bases line up with TRBD1. This TCR derives from an adult with an advanced solid tumor such as melanoma, head and neck, liver or kidney cancer. The sample here was CD4+ or CD8+ T cells sorted from blood, taken in a trial of the OX40 agonist ivuxolimab. The CDR3 coding sequence is TGTGCCAGCATCGAGCGGACAGGAGGGAATTCACCCCTCCACTTT. Protein product: CASIERTGGNSPLHF. The variable domain in full, with the rest retrieved from reference TRBV2 and TRBJ1-6, is EPEVTQTPSHQVTQMGQEVILRCVPISNHLYFYWYRQILGQKVEFLVSFYNNEISEKSEIFDDQFSVERPDGSNFTLKIRSTKLEDSAMYFCASIERTGGNSPLHFGNGTRLTVT.